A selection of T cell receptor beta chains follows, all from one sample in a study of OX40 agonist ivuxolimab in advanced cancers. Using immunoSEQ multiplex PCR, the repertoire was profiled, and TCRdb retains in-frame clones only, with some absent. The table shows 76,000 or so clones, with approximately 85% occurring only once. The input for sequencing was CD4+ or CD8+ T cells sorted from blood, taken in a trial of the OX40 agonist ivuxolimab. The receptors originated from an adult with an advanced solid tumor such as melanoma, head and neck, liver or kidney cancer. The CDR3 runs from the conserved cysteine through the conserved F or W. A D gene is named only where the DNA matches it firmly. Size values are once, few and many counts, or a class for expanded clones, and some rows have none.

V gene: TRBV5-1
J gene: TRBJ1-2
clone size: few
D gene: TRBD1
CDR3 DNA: TGCGCCAGCAGCCAGACAGGGGGTAACTATGGCTACACCTTC
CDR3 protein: CASSQTGGNYGYTF

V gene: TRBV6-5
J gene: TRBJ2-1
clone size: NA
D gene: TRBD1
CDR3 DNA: TGTGCCAGCAGTTCCGGGACAGGGATCTACAATGAGCAGTTCTTC
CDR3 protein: CASSSGTGIYNEQFF

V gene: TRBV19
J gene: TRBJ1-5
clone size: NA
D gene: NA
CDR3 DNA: TGTGCCAGTAGCTCACATGAGGGTTATGATCAGCCCCAGCATTTT
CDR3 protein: CASSSHEGYDQPQHF

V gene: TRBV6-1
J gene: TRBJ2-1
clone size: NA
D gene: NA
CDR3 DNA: TGTGCCAGCAGTGAGCAACAGGGTTACAATGAGCAGTTCTTC
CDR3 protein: CASSEQQGYNEQFF

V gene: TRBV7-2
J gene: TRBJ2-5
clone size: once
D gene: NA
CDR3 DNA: TGTGCCAGCAGCTTCGGAGCTCAAGAGACCCAGTACTTC
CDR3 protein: CASSFGAQETQYF

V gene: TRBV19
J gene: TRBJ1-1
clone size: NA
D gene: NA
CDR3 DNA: TGTGCCAGTAGTATCCCTCGGGGGCTGAGGAACACTGAAGCTTTCTTT
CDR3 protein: CASSIPRGLRNTEAFF

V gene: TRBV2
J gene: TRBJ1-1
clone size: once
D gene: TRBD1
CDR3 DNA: TGTGCCAGCAGTACCAGGCCAGGGGGCTCTGAAGCTTTCTTT
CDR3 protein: CASSTRPGGSEAFF

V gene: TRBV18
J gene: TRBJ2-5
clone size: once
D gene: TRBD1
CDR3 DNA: TGTGCCAGCTCCCCCGGGACAGGGGGCCGAGAGACCCAGTACTTC
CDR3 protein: CASSPGTGGRETQYF

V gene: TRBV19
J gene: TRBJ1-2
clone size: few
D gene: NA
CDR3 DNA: TGTGCCAGTAGTAGCGGTCGGGGCTGGGGCTACACCTTC
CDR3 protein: CASSSGRGWGYTF

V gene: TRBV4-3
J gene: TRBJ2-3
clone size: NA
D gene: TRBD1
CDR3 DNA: TGCGCCAGCAGCCAAGGACAAAAGACAGGGTGGGGAGATACGCAGTATTTT
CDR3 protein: CASSQGQKTGWGDTQYF